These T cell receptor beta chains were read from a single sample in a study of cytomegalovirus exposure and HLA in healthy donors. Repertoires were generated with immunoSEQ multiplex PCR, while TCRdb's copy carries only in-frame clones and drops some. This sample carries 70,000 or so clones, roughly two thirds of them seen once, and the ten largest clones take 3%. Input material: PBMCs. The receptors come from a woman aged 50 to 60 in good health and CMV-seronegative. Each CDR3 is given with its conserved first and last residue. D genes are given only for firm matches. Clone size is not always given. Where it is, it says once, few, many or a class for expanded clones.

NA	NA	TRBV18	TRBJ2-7	TGTGCCAGCTCACCCGCTAGATCCCCCTTCTCCTACGAGCAGTACTTC	CASSPARSPFSYEQYF
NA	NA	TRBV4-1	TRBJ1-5	TGCGCCAGCAGCCTGGTTTTCGGTGGCAATCAGCCCCAGCATTTT	CASSLVFGGNQPQHF
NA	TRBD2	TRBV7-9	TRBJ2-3	TGTGCCAGCAGCCCCCCGGGACTATCCAGCACAGATACGCAGTATTTT	CASSPPGLSSTDTQYF
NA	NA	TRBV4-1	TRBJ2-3	TGCGCCAGCAGCCAAGAGTCTACCCTTTTTACGCAGTATTTT	CASSQESTLFTQYF
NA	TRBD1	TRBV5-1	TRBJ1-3	TGCGCCAGCAGGGGGACAGTCCCTGGAAACACCATATATTTT	CASRGTVPGNTIYF
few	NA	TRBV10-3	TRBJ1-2	TGTGCCATCAGTGATGTTCCGGGGGGGAACTATGGCTACACCTTC	CAISDVPGGNYGYTF
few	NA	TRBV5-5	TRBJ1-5	TGTGCCAGCAGCTTAACGGGGACACAGCCCCAGCATTTT	CASSLTGTQPQHF
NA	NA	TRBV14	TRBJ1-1	TGTGCCAGCAGCCTCCTAGGGGGGAACACTGAAGCTTTCTTT	CASSLLGGNTEAFF
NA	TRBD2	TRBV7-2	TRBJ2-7	TGTGCCAGCAGCTCGGGACTAGCGGGAGGTTGGGGCGTATACGAGCAGTACTTC	CASSSGLAGGWGVYEQYF
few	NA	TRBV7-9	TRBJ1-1	TGTGCCAGCAGCTTATTTACCCGGGAGGCTTTCTTT	CASSLFTREAFF
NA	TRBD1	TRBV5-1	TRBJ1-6	TGCGCCAGCAGTACCCAGGGGGAGCGTTCACCCCTCCACTTT	CASSTQGERSPLHF
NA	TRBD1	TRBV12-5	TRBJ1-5	TGTGCTAGTGGTACGACAGGGGATCAGCCCCAGCATTTT	CASGTTGDQPQHF
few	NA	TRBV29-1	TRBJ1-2	TGCAGCGTTGAAGATAACCGGGATGGCTACACCTTC	CSVEDNRDGYTF
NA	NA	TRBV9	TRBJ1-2	TGTGCCAGCAGCGTGGACACTTGGCGCTACACCTTC	CASSVDTWRYTF
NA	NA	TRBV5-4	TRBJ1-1	TGTGCCAGCAGCTTCGGTGGGCACATGAACACTGAAGCTTTCTTT	CASSFGGHMNTEAFF
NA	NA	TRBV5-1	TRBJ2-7	TGCGCCAGCAGCTTGGTCCCCAGTTACGAGCAGTACTTC	CASSLVPSYEQYF
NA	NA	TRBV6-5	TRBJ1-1	TGTGCCAGTATCCCGGGGAAGAACACTGAAGCTTTCTTT	CASIPGKNTEAFF
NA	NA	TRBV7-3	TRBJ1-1	TGTGCCAGCAGGAGGGATATGAACACTGAAGCTTTCTTT	CASRRDMNTEAFF
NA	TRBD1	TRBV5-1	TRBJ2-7	TGCGCCAGCAGCTTGGCCACCCTGCCAGGGGGCTCCAACGAGCAGTACTTC	CASSLATLPGGSNEQYF
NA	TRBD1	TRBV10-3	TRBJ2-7	TGTGCCATCAGTGATACAGGGGAAGGGCTCTACGAGCAGTACTTC	CAISDTGEGLYEQYF
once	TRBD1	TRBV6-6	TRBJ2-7	TGTGCCAGCAGCCACCGGGACAGGGTATCCGAGCAGTACTTC	CASSHRDRVSEQYF
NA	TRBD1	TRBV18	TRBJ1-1	TGTGCCAGCTCAGCCGGGACAGTAGATGAAGCTTTCTTT	CASSAGTVDEAFF
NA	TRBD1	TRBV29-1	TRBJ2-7	TGCAGCGTTATCACCGGGACAGGAGGCGAGCAGTACTTC	CSVITGTGGEQYF
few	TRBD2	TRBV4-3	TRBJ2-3	TGCGCCAGCAGCCAAGACCTAGGACTAGCGGCTAGCACAGATACGCAGTATTTT	CASSQDLGLAASTDTQYF
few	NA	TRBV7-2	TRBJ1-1	TGTGCCAGCAGCTCAGACAGGAACACTGAAGCTTTCTTT	CASSSDRNTEAFF